This passage covers 24 T cell receptor beta chains from one sample sequenced in a study of cytomegalovirus exposure and HLA in healthy donors. PCR involved 60 Vbeta and 13 Jbeta primers. Measured with immunoSEQ multiplex PCR; TCRdb has only the in-frame clones, and not every one. The profile shows around 150,000 clones, more than 70% of them singletons. The source material was PBMCs. Receptors originate from a man between 40 and 49 years old in good health and CMV-seronegative.

The chain employs TRBV7-2 and TRBJ1-3, with TRBD1 matching 10 bases. J was trimmed by 9 bases and V by 1 base; bases with no gene match: 15. The germline CDR1 and CDR2 sequences are SGHTA and FQGNSA. The CDR3 spans 18 residues. The CDR3 is CASSLGLLGQGTQGTIYF. The CDR3, as DNA: TGTGCCAGCAGCTTAGGCCTATTGGGACAGGGGACACAAGGCACCATATATTTT.

The CDR3 nucleotides read TGCGCCAGCAGCCAAGATCTGCAGGGGGTAATGTCCTACGAGCAGTACTTC. It translates to CASSQDLQGVMSYEQYF. The chain uses TRBV4-3 and TRBJ2-7; 7 positions agree with TRBD1. The trim removed 0 bases at V and 1 base at J, leaving 9 bases unmatched. This CDR3 contains 17 residues. Germline V gives CDR1 LGHNA, CDR2 YSLEER.

The CDR3 DNA is TGTGCCAGTAGTATATCCTCCTTTCACAGGGATGGCTACACCTTC. Translation gives CASSISSFHRDGYTF. This sequence joins TRBV19 and TRBJ1-2, with D possibly being TRBD1 (6 bases). Germline CDR1 reads LNHDA; CDR2 reads SQIVND (reference sequence). V was cut by 2 bases and J by 6 bases, with 16 bases left in between. This CDR3 comprises 15 residues.

This chain uses TRBV7-2 with TRBJ2-7; 7 bases are shared with TRBD2. V shed 0 bases, J shed 4 bases, and the junction held 9 bases outside the gene matches. This CDR3 has 16 residues. Germline CDR1 is SGHTA and CDR2 is FQGNSA. As DNA, the CDR3 is TGTGCCAGCAGCTTAGCGCCCGCGGGAGTCGTTTACGAGCAGTACTTC. The encoded protein is CASSLAPAGVVYEQYF.

As DNA, the CDR3 is TGTGCCTGGAGTGCCCAACCGGGGAGCAATTCACCCCTCCACTTT. Its protein is CAWSAQPGSNSPLHF. The J gene is TRBJ1-6, the V gene TRBV30; D is ambiguous. The germline V gene encodes CDR1 GTSNPN and CDR2 SVGIG (reference sequence). The V and J ends lost 1 base and 7 bases respectively, with 14 bases between them. The CDR3 sequence is 15 residues long.

The chain combines TRBV7-9 with TRBJ1-3, with a weak D call TRBD1 (5 bases). Germline CDR1 is SEHNR and CDR2 is FQNEAQ (reference sequence). Trimming shortened V by 3 bases and J by 10 bases, and 7 bases separated the two germline ends. The CDR3 sequence is 11 residues long. The CDR3 region has the DNA TGTGCCAGCAGCTTGGGGGGGACCATATATTTT. As protein: CASSLGGTIYF. The whole variable domain, remainder taken from reference TRBV7-9 and TRBJ1-3, is DTGVSQNPRHKITKRGQNVTFRCDPISEHNRLYWYRQTLGQGPEFLTYFQNEAQLEKSRLLSDRFSAERPKGSFSTLEIQRTEQGDSAMYLCASSLGGTIYFGEGSWLTVV.

This clone was picked up a small number of times. The CDR3 reads CASSTGQAFYGYTF. The CDR3 DNA is TGCGCCAGCAGCACCGGACAGGCTTTCTATGGCTACACCTTC. The V gene is TRBV5-1, the J gene TRBJ1-2; TRBD1 agrees at 7 bases. The trim removed 4 bases at V and 4 bases at J, leaving 7 bases unmatched. Germline-derived CDR1 and CDR2 are SGHRS and YFSETQ. The CDR3 has 14 residues.

V usage is TRBV6-1 and J usage is TRBJ1-2; D might be TRBD1 (5 bases). V shed 6 bases and J shed 4 bases, with 15 bases lying between them. This CDR3 has 14 residues. Germline CDR1 is MNHNS and CDR2 is SASEGT. The CDR3 region has the DNA TGTGCCAGCAGACCAGGGTCCACTACCTATGGCTACACCTTC. Translation gives CASRPGSTTYGYTF.

DNA for the CDR3: TGTGCCAGCAGTGCCGCACCAACTAGCCCCCTCCCGGCCCAGTACTTC. This gives the protein CASSAAPTSPLPAQYF. This chain connects TRBV2 to TRBJ2-5, with D possibly being TRBD2 (6 bases). The ends were cut back, 4 bases at V and 9 bases at J, with 24 bases in the middle. This CDR3 region has 16 residues. Per germline, CDR1 SNHLY and CDR2 FYNNEI.

The rearrangement joins TRBV5-1 to TRBJ1-1, with a possible D match to TRBD1 (5 bases). The V gene lost 0 bases and the J gene lost 0 bases, with 6 bases spanning the gap. Germline V gene lookup returns CDR1 SGHRS and CDR2 YFSETQ. This CDR3 has 14 residues. The CDR3 DNA sequence: TGCGCCAGCAGCTTGGGGACAATGAACACTGAAGCTTTCTTT. Translating gives CASSLGTMNTEAFF.

A single count supports this clone. The chain combines TRBV30 with TRBJ1-2; 10 nucleotides line up with TRBD1. V trimming: 1 base; J trimming: 8 bases; junction bases outside the gene matches: 4. The CDR3 covers 13 residues. Germline loops: CDR1 GTSNPN, CDR2 SVGIG (reference sequence). CDR3 region: CAWSGQGAEGYTF. The CDR3 DNA reads as TGTGCCTGGAGTGGACAGGGGGCGGAGGGCTACACCTTC. Combining the CDR3 with reference TRBV30 and TRBJ1-2 gives the whole variable domain SQTIHQWPATLVQPVGSPLSLECTVEGTSNPNLYWYRQAAGRGLQLLFYSVGIGQISSEVPQNLSASRPQDRQFILSSKKLLLSDSGFYLCAWSGQGAEGYTFGSGTRLTVV.

The chain has TRBV27 and TRBJ2-7; TRBD1 might be the D (5 bases). This CDR3 comprises 14 residues. The germline V gene has CDR1 MNHEY and CDR2 SMNVEV (reference sequence). Trimming pared 5 bases from V and 2 bases from J, leaving 13 bases between. For the CDR3, the DNA is TGTGCCAGCAGTCCAGGGCCTAATCCCTACGAGCAGTACTTC. Translated, it gives CASSPGPNPYEQYF.

The rearrangement joins TRBV5-3 to TRBJ1-1, with D perhaps TRBD1 (6 bases). TRBV5-3 is assigned to the ORF class and has an uncertain function. V gave up 1 base and J gave up 11 bases, with 21 bases separating them. CDR3 size: 15 residues. The DNA of the CDR3 is TGTGCCAGAAGCTTGTTCGGGGGGATCAGGGGAGGGGCTTTCTTT. Its protein product is CARSLFGGIRGGAFF.

This sequence joins TRBV27 and TRBJ2-5, with 8 nucleotides matching TRBD1. The V segment lost 6 bases and the J segment 1 base; nucleotides outside the gene matches: 4. CDR3 length: 14 residues. In germline, CDR1 is MNHEY, CDR2 SMNVEV (reference sequence). This chain's CDR3 is CASRRQGTQETQYF. In DNA form, the CDR3 reads TGTGCCAGCAGGCGACAGGGGACCCAAGAGACCCAGTACTTC.

This chain uses TRBV9 with TRBJ1-1; TRBD1 matches 7 bases. Germline V gene lookup returns CDR1 SGDLS and CDR2 YYNGEE. The CDR3 is 14 residues long. V shed 2 bases and J 0 bases; nucleotides not matched to a gene: 1. CDR3 in DNA: TGTGCCAGCAGCGTGGGACAGTTGAACACTGAAGCTTTCTTT. It codes for CASSVGQLNTEAFF.

This chain links TRBV7-9 with TRBJ1-5; 7 bases agree with TRBD1. Germline V gene data show CDR1 as SEHNR and CDR2 as FQNEAQ (reference sequence). Unmatched junction bases numbered 5, after V lost 3 bases and J lost 6 bases. The CDR3 has 14 residues. This CDR3 is CASSLGTAPQPQHF. In DNA, the CDR3 is TGTGCCAGCAGCTTGGGGACAGCCCCTCAGCCCCAGCATTTT.

The chain carries TRBV6-5 and TRBJ1-1, with D unresolved. Per germline, CDR1 MNHEY and CDR2 SVGAGI. The CDR3 has 13 residues. The germline V and J ends were trimmed by 2 bases and 7 bases, with 11 bases remaining between them. CDR3 bases: TGTGCCAGCAGTTACAATCGAGGATATGAAGCTTTCTTT. It specifies CASSYNRGYEAFF.

The rearrangement links TRBV29-1 to TRBJ1-2, with a possible D match to TRBD1 (6 bases). CDR1 SQVTM and CDR2 ANQGSEA come from the germline V gene. The V and J ends lost 4 bases and 3 bases respectively, with 9 bases between them. CDR3 size: 12 residues. CDR3 region: CSVVDSYYGYTF. CDR3 DNA sequence: TGCAGCGTTGTGGACAGCTACTATGGCTACACCTTC.

The chain combines TRBV19 with TRBJ1-3; perhaps TRBD1 as D (6 bases). The CDR3 is 15 residues long. Germline lookup yields CDR1 LNHDA and CDR2 SQIVND (reference sequence). V lost 6 bases and J 0 bases, leaving 12 bases between the germline ends. The CDR3: CASRDGQSSGNTIYF. The CDR3 coding sequence is TGTGCCAGTAGGGACGGACAGAGCTCTGGAAACACCATATATTTT.

V is TRBV28 and J is TRBJ2-1; 9 positions agree with TRBD2. Germline V gene data show CDR1 as MDHEN and CDR2 as SYDVKM. The CDR3 contains 15 residues. V lost 6 bases, J lost 5 bases, and 8 bases stayed unmatched. The DNA for the CDR3 is TGTGCCAGCAGGTCCGGGACTAGCATAAACAATGAGCAGTTCTTC. Amino acid sequence: CASRSGTSINNEQFF.

V usage is TRBV2 and J usage is TRBJ1-4; no reliable D call. Trimming left V 4 bases short and J 6 bases short, with 15 bases between. CDR1 is SNHLY, CDR2 FYNNEI, per germline. The CDR3 extends over 15 amino acids. In DNA, the CDR3 is TGTGCCAGCAGTGGCGCCGCCGAACTTGATGAAAAACTGTTTTTT. Translating gives CASSGAAELDEKLFF.

V is TRBV28 and J is TRBJ2-1, with 7 nucleotides matching TRBD2. The CDR3 runs 15 residues. Germline V lookup: CDR1 MDHEN, CDR2 SYDVKM. The V and J ends lost 4 bases and 5 bases, in that order; junction bases with no gene match: 8. The CDR3 is CASSSDGGGNNEQFF. The CDR3 coding sequence is TGTGCCAGCAGTTCCGACGGGGGAGGGAACAATGAGCAGTTCTTC.

Remarks on this clone: At one of its ends the junction is not consistent with the germline gene, which may arise from a read error. The identical CDR3 is also encoded by other nucleotide sequences in the sample. The chain is built from TRBV7-9 and TRBJ2-7, with 8 bases lining up with TRBD2. Germline V lookup: CDR1 SEHNR, CDR2 FQNEAQ (reference sequence). The CDR3 is 14 residues long. Written as DNA, the CDR3 is TGTGCCAGTAGCTTAGGACTAGCCTCCTACGAGCAGTACTTC. Encoded protein: CASSLGLASYEQYF.

This chain uses TRBV7-7 with TRBJ2-5; D might be TRBD1 (6 bases). The CDR3 contains 15 residues. The germline V gene has CDR1 SSHAT and CDR2 FNYEAQ (reference sequence). V lost 5 bases and J 4 bases, leaving 17 bases between the germline ends. CDR3 amino acids: CASSAGGTKGETQYF. In DNA, the CDR3 is TGTGCCAGCAGCGCTGGGGGCACGAAAGGAGAGACCCAGTACTTC.